Listed below are T cell receptor beta chains from one sample, sequenced in a study of response to subunit inactivated influenza vaccine. TCRdb reprocessed the RT-PCR reads via MiXCR and lists one record per CDR3 protein. The repertoire holds about 190,000 distinct CDR3 sequences, with about 15% as singletons. The specimen was CD8+ T cells sorted from PBMCs, collected roughly 5 days after vaccination. The receptors stem from a man aged 50 to 60 who received an inactivated influenza vaccine. Both conserved end residues are part of each CDR3. The D gene is left open where the match is weak. Rows give clone size only sometimes, using once, few, many, or a class for an expanded clone.

v_gene	j_gene	abundance	d_gene	CDR3aa	CDR3nt
TRBV6-2/TRBV6-3	TRBJ1-2	few	-	CASTLLARYGYTF	TGTGCCAGCACCCTACTCGCCCGCTATGGCTACACCTTC
TRBV20-1	TRBJ2-2	-	-	CSARDHRGATGELFF	TGCAGTGCTAGAGACCACCGGGGGGCCACCGGGGAGCTGTTTTTT
TRBV28	TRBJ2-1	-	-	CASSYRVNSYNEQFF	TGTGCCAGCAGTTACAGGGTGAATTCCTACAATGAGCAGTTCTTC
TRBV20-1	TRBJ2-1	few	-	CSARVGAGEQFF	TGCAGTGCTAGAGTGGGGGCGGGGGAGCAGTTCTTC
TRBV3-1	TRBJ2-3	few	TRBD2	CASSPGLAGAYSSTDTQYF	TGTGCCAGCAGCCCGGGACTAGCGGGAGCGTACTCTAGCACAGATACGCAGTATTTT
TRBV11-2	TRBJ2-7	-	TRBD2	CASSLYGGWNEQYF	TGTGCCAGCAGCTTGTACGGGGGGTGGAACGAGCAGTACTTC
TRBV12-3/TRBV12-4	TRBJ2-7	few	TRBD2	CASSLISGGYEQYF	TGTGCCAGCAGTTTAATAAGCGGGGGTTACGAGCAGTACTTC
TRBV12-3/TRBV12-4	TRBJ1-1	few	-	CASSLDALAREAFF	TGTGCCAGCAGTTTAGACGCTCTGGCTAGGGAAGCTTTCTTT
TRBV11-1	TRBJ2-7	-	-	CASSHRTEDAIKSYEQYF	TGTGCCAGCAGCCACCGGACAGAAGACGCGATAAAATCCTACGAGCAGTACTTC
TRBV12-3/TRBV12-4	TRBJ2-7	few	TRBD2	CASSPSLAGALYEQYF	TGTGCCAGCAGTCCGAGCCTAGCGGGGGCCCTTTACGAGCAGTACTTC
TRBV11-2	TRBJ2-3	few	-	CASSLGDGRYTDTQYF	TGTGCCAGCAGCTTAGGGGATGGCAGGTACACAGATACGCAGTATTTT